This T cell receptor beta chain stems from a study of T cells in Graves' hyperthyroidism and ophthalmopathy. The study's findings and limits: Ophthalmopathy, as predicted by the model, came a median approximately 5.9 months after the prediction.

This CDR3 has 16 amino acids. CDR1 and CDR2 (germline): DFQATT, SNEGSKA (reference sequence). The V end lost 6 bases, the J end lost 3 bases, and 24 bases lay between the germline ends. TCR beta CDR3 sequences were amplified from RNA transcripts. The HTBI primer set drove a first-round RT-PCR of the TCR CDR3. TCRdb recomputed calls from the multiplex PCR reads with MiXCR, one row per CDR3 protein. The sample contains about 59,000 distinct CDR3 sequences, about 53% of which appear only once. To note about this clonotype: Its antigen is currently unknown.

The clonotype comes from a woman aged 55-75 years with Graves' ophthalmopathy. The sample taken for sequencing was blood. This chain joins TRBV20-1 and TRBJ2-7; D possibly uses TRBD1 or TRBD2 (6 bases each). CDR3 in DNA: TGCAGTGCCCAGATAGGAGGGGGGTCTAGGTTCTACGAGCAGTACTTC. Amino acids: CSAQIGGGSRFYEQYF.